One TCR beta chain is described in this entry. This clone's antigen is unknown. Base qualities are missing; no much larger clone stands one base away. The entry originates in a study of CD8 T cells in ankylosing spondylitis (dated by TCRdb to the late 2010s). Context from the whole study: The study profiled T cell receptor beta repertoires in healthy donors and ankylosing spondylitis patients to find disease-linked TCR variants. The full study cohort was made up of about 24 ankylosing spondylitis patients and 108 healthy donors. Peripheral blood samples were taken, and synovial fluid was additionally collected from ankylosing spondylitis patients. On the study overall, not on this receptor specifically: According to the report, matched synovial fluid samples from ankylosing spondylitis patients were significantly enriched for the disease-linked clones. A TCR beta motif made up of several highly homologous amino acid variants appeared to be characteristic of blood from ankylosing spondylitis patients. In peripheral blood, the disease-linked clones were found at relatively low frequencies and had a CD8+ phenotype. Some motif variants were previously reported in synovial fluid and blood of reactive arthritis patients, suggesting common disease-initiation mechanisms.

The CDR3 contains 10 residues, cysteine and phenylalanine counted. This entry keeps only the CDR3 DNA: 30 bases, framed from base 1. For CDR1 and CDR2, the germline V gene (reference sequence) lists GTSNPN and SVGIG. The V and J ends are trimmed by 5 bases and 7 bases, leaving 7 bases between them. TCRdb records Illumina HiSeq 2500 as the sequencer. TCR beta libraries were prepared by quantitative 5'-RACE with molecular barcodes. Under the source paper's analysis protocol: Disease-linked TCR variants were identified with a new computational method built on a probabilistic model of VDJ rearrangement. TCRdb trimmed public reads at Q25 via fastp, called clones via MiXCR and kept in-frame beta chains. One record per CDR3 amino acid sequence lists the most common genes and DNA. In this record, the V and J calls reflect TCRdb's handling and not the investigators' own analysis. Counted in this sample were a few hundred thousand distinct CDR3 sequences; over 9.5% of them appeared once. The ten largest clones take up almost 7% of the sample.

Sequenced sample: blood, either unsorted or a sorted T cell fraction (not recorded which). The rearranged chain carries TRBV30 and TRBJ2-3; the D gene could be either TRBD1 or TRBD2, each agreeing at 5 bases. This TCR came from a male donor with ankylosing spondylitis. The DNA sequence reads TGTGCCTGGGAGGGGTATACGCAGTATTTT. This translates into CAWEGYTQYF.